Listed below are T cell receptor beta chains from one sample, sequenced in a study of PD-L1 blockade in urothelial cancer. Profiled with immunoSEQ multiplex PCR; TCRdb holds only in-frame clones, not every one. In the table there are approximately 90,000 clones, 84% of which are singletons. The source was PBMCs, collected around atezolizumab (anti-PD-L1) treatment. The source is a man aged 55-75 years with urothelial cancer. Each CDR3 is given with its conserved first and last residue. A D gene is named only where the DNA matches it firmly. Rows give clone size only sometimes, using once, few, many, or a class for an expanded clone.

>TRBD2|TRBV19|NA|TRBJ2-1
CARPTSGRAREQFF
TGTGCCAGACCTACTAGCGGGAGGGCCAGGGAGCAGTTCTTC
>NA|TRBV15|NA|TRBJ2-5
CATSRGNRGGETQYF
TGTGCCACCAGCAGAGGGAACAGGGGAGGCGAGACCCAGTACTTC
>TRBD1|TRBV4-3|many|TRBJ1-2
CASSPDRSISNYGYTF
TGCGCCAGCAGCCCGGACAGGTCTATCTCGAACTATGGCTACACCTTC
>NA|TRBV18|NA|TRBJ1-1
CASSRGLENTEAFF
TGTGCCAGCTCGCGGGGGCTGGAGAACACTGAAGCTTTCTTT
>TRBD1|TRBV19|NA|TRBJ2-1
CASSNRGDRGPLNEQFF
TGTGCCAGTAGTAATCGGGGGGACAGGGGGCCCCTCAATGAGCAGTTCTTC
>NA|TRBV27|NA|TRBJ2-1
CASSSLGNEQFF
TGTGCCAGCAGTAGTCTAGGCAATGAGCAGTTCTTC
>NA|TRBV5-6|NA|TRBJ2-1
CASSVSMRLYNEQFF
TGTGCCAGCAGCGTTTCTATGAGGCTCTACAATGAGCAGTTCTTC
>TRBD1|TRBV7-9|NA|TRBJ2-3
CASSTTGKPTDTQYF
TGTGCCAGCAGCACGACAGGGAAGCCCACAGATACGCAGTATTTT
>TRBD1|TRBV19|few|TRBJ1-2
CASSGDRGDYGYTF
TGTGCCAGTAGTGGGGACAGGGGGGACTATGGCTACACCTTC
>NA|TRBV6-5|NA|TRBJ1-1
CASTSGVRNTEAFF
TGTGCCAGCACCTCGGGGGTTAGGAACACTGAAGCTTTCTTT
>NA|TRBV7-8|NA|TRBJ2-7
CASSRDRNYEQYF
TGTGCCAGCAGCCGAGACAGAAACTACGAGCAGTACTTC
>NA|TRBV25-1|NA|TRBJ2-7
CASSEGGRDSYEQYF
TGTGCCAGCAGTGAAGGTGGCAGGGATTCCTACGAGCAGTACTTC
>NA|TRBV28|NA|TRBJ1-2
CASIIPGLTGYTF
TGTGCCAGCATTATCCCGGGACTGACTGGCTACACCTTC
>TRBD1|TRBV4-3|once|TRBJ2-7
CASSQDLSPGGWNEQYF
TGCGCCAGCAGCCAAGATCTCTCGCCAGGGGGCTGGAACGAGCAGTACTTC
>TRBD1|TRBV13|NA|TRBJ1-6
CASSLRGQNSPLHF
TGTGCCAGCAGCTTGCGGGGACAGAATTCACCCCTCCACTTT
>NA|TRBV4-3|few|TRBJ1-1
CASSQDISREAFF
TGCGCCAGCAGCCAAGATATTTCTAGGGAAGCTTTCTTT
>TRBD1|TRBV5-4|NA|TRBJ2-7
CASRSGTGIHEQYF
TGTGCCAGCAGATCCGGGACAGGGATTCACGAGCAGTACTTC
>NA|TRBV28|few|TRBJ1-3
CASSLVAGQRFRTGNTIYF
TGTGCCAGCAGTTTGGTTGCGGGCCAGCGTTTTAGGACTGGAAACACCATATATTTT